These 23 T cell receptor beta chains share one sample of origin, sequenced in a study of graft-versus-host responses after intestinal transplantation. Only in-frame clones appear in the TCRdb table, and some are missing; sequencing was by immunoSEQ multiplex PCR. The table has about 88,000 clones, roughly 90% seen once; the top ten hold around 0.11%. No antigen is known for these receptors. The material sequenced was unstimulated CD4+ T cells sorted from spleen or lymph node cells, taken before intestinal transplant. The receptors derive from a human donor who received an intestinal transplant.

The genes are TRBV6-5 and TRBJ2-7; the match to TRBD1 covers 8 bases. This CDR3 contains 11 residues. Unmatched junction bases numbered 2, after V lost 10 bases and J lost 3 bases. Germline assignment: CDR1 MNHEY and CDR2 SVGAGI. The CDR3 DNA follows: TGTGCCACCACAGGGGGCTACGAGCAGTACTTC. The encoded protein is CATTGGYEQYF.

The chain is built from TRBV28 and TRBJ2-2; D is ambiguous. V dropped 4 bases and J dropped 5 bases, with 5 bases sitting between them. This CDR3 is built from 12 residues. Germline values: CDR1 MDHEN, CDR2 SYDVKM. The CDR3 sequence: CASSSTTGELFF. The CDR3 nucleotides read TGTGCCAGCAGTTCGACTACCGGGGAGCTGTTTTTT. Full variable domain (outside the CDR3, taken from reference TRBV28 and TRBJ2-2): DVKVTQSSRYLVKRTGEKVFLECVQDMDHENMFWYRQDPGLGLRLIYFSYDVKMKEKGDIPEGYSVSREKKERFSLILESASTNQTSMYLCASSSTTGELFFGEGSRLTVL.

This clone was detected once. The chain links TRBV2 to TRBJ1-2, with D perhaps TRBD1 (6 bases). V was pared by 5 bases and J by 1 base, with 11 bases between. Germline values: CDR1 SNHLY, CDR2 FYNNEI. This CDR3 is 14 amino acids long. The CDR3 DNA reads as TGTGCCAGCAGTCAGGGGCAGAGTAACTATGGCTACACCTTC. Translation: CASSQGQSNYGYTF. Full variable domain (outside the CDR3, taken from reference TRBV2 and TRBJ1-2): EPEVTQTPSHQVTQMGQEVILRCVPISNHLYFYWYRQILGQKVEFLVSFYNNEISEKSEIFDDQFSVERPDGSNFTLKIRSTKLEDSAMYFCASSQGQSNYGYTFGSGTRLTVV.

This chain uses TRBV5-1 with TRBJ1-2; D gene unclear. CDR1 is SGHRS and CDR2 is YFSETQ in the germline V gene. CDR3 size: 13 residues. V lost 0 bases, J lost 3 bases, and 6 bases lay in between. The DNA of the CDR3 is TGCGCCAGCAGCTTGGCTTCGGACTATGGCTACACCTTC. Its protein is CASSLASDYGYTF.

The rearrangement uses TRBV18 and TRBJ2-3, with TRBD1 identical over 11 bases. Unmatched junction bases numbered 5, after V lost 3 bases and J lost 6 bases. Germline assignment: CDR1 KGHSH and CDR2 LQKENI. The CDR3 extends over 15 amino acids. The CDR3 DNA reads TGTGCCAGCTCACCTAGGACAGGGGGCCGGGATACGCAGTATTTT. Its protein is CASSPRTGGRDTQYF.

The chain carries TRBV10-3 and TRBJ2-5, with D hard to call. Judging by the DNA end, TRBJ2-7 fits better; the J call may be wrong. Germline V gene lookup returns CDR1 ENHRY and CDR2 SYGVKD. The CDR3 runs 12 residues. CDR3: CAISSVNYEQYF. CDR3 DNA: TGTGCCATCAGTTCCGTTAACTACGAGCAGTACTTC.

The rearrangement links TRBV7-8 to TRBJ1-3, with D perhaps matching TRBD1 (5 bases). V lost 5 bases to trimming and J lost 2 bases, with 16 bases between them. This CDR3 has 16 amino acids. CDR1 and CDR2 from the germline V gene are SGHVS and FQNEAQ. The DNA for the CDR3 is TGTGCCAGCAGCAGGGGACTCCCCCTCGCTGGAAACACCATATATTTT. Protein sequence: CASSRGLPLAGNTIYF.

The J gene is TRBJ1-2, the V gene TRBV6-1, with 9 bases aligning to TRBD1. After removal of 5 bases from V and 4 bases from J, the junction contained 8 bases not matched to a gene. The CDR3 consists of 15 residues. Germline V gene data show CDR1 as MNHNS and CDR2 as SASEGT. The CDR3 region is CASSPVQGAGYGYTF. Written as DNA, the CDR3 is TGTGCCAGCAGTCCGGTACAGGGGGCAGGCTATGGCTACACCTTC.

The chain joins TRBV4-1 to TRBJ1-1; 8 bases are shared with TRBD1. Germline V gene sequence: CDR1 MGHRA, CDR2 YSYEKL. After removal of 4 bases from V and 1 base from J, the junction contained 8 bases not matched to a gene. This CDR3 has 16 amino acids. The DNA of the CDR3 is TGCGCCAGCAGCCGAGGTCCCGGGACAGGGAACACTGAAGCTTTCTTT. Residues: CASSRGPGTGNTEAFF.

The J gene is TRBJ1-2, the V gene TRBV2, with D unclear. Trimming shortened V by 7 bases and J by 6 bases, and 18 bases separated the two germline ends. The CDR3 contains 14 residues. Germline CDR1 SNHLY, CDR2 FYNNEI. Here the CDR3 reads CASTLGATQDGYTF. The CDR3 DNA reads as TGTGCCAGCACCTTAGGCGCGACCCAGGATGGCTACACCTTC.

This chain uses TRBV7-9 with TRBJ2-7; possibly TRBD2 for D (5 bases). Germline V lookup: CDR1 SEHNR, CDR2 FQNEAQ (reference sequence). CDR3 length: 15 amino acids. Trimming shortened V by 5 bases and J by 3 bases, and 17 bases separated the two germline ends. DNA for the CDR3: TGTGCCAGCAGCCCACATGATCGGGGTTACTACGAGCAGTACTTC. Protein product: CASSPHDRGYYEQYF.

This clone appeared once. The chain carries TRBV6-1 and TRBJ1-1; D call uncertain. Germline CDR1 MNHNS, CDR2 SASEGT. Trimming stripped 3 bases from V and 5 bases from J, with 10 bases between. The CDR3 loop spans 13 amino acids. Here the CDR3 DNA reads TGTGCCAGCAGTGAGGCGGGCCGTACTGAAGCTTTCTTT. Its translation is CASSEAGRTEAFF.

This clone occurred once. The CDR3 loop reads CASSYRTHSGTGRRGYTF. CDR3 DNA: TGTGCCAGCAGCTATAGAACACATTCCGGGACAGGGAGACGAGGCTACACCTTC. The chain recombines TRBV5-6 with TRBJ1-2, with 9 nucleotides matching TRBD1. The CDR3 is 18 residues long. Looked up from germline, CDR1 is SGHDT and CDR2 is YYEEEE. The ends lost 3 bases at V and 8 bases at J; junction bases unmatched: 20.

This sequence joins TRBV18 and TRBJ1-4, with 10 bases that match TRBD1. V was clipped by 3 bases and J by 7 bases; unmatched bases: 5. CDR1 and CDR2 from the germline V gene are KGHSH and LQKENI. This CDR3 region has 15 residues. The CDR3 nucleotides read TGTGCCAGCTCACCCCGGACAGGGGGAGCTGAAAAACTGTTTTTT. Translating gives CASSPRTGGAEKLFF.

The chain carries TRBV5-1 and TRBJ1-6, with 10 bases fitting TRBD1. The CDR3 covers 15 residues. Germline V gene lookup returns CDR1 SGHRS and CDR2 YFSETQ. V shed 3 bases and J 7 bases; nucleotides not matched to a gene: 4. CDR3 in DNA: TGCGCCAGCAGCTCGGGACAGGGGCCCAATTCACCCCTCCACTTT. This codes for CASSSGQGPNSPLHF.

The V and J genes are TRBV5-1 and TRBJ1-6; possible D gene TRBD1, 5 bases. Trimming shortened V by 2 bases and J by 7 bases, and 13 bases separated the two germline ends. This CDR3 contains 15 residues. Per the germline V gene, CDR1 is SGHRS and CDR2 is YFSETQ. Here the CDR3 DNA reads TGCGCCAGCAGCTTTTTAGGGGATTTAAATTCACCCCTCCACTTT. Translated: CASSFLGDLNSPLHF.

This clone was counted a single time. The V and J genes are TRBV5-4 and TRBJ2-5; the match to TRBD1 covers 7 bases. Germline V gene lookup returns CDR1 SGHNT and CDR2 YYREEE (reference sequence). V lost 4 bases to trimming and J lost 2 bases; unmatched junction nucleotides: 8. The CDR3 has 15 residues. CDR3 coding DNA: TGTGCCAGCAGCCAGAGGACAGGCCAACAAGAGACCCAGTACTTC. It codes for CASSQRTGQQETQYF.

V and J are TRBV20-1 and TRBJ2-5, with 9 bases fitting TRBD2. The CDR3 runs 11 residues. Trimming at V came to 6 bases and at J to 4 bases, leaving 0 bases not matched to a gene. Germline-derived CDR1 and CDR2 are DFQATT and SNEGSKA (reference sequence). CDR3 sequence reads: CSATSGETQYF. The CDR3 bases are TGCAGTGCGACTAGCGGAGAGACCCAGTACTTC.

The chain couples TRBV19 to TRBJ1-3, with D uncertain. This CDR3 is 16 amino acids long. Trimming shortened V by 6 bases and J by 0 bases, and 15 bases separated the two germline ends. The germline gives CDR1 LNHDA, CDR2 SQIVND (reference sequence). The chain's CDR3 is CASRNRRRSSGNTIYF. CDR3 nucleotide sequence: TGTGCCAGTAGGAACCGACGGAGAAGCTCTGGAAACACCATATATTTT.

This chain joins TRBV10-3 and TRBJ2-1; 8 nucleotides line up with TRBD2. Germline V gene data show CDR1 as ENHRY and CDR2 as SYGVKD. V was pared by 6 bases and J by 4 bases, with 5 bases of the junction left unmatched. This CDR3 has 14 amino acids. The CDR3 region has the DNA TGTGCCATCAGAAGCGGGGGAACTTACAATGAGCAGTTCTTC. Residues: CAIRSGGTYNEQFF.

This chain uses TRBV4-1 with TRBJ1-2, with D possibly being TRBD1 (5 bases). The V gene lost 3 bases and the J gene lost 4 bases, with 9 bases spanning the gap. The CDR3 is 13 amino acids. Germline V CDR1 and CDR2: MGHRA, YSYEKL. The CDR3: CASSHDSSYGYTF. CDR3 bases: TGCGCCAGCAGCCACGACAGTTCCTATGGCTACACCTTC.

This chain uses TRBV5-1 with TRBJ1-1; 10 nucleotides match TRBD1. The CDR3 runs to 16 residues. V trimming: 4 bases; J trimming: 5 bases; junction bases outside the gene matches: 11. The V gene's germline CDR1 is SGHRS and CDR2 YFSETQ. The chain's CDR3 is CASSQGTGAGGTEAFF. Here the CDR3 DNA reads TGCGCCAGCAGCCAAGGGACAGGGGCCGGGGGGACTGAAGCTTTCTTT.

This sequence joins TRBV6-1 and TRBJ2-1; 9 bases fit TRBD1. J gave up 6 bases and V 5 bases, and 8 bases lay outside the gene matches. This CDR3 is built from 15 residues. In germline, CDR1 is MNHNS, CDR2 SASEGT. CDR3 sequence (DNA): TGTGCCAGCAGTACTACCGGGACAGGGATCAATGAGCAGTTCTTC. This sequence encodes CASSTTGTGINEQFF.